The clone carrying this TCR beta chain was counted between two and nine times. Its antigen is not identified. The CDR3 is 12 residues long. J lost 9 bases, V lost 5 bases, and 4 bases had no gene match. TCRdb re-derived calls from the RT-PCR reads in MiXCR, one entry per CDR3 protein. Of approximately 520,000 distinct CDR3 sequences in the sample, 25% were seen once. The data derive from a study of response to subunit inactivated influenza vaccine. Overall study findings and caveats: The study's authors posited that every seasonal influenza vaccination enlists few new T cells.

The origin of this receptor is a man over 45 who received an inactivated influenza vaccine. The source was CD4+ T cells sorted from PBMCs, collected more than 4 days after vaccination. The V gene is TRBV12-3 or TRBV12-4, the J gene TRBJ2-1; 7 nucleotides match TRBD2. Here the CDR3 reads CASSQLAFEQFF. In DNA form, the CDR3 reads TGTGCCAGCAGTCAACTAGCGTTTGAGCAGTTCTTC.